The rows below give T cell receptor beta chains drawn from one sample of a study of T cells in Graves' hyperthyroidism and ophthalmopathy. From the multiplex PCR reads, TCRdb called clonotypes with MiXCR, one entry per CDR3 protein. The sample contains about 560,000 distinct CDR3 sequences, approximately 15% of which appear only once. The sample was blood. The receptor source for this set is a woman aged 18-29 years with Graves' hyperthyroidism. The CDR3 runs from the conserved cysteine through the conserved F or W. D genes are given only for firm matches. Some rows mark clone size as missing; the rest say once, few, many or name a class of expanded clone.

J: TRBJ2-1
D: -
V: TRBV20-1
length: 12
size: many
DNA: TGCAGTGCTAGATTCATCCGGGATGAGCAGTTCTTC
CDR3: CSARFIRDEQFF

J: TRBJ2-1
D: -
V: TRBV11-3
length: 16
size: -
DNA: TGTGCCAGCAGCCAGGAGGGACTGCGAGGCGGCAATGAGCAGTTCTTC
CDR3: CASSQEGLRGGNEQFF

J: TRBJ1-5
D: TRBD1
V: TRBV6-5
length: 14
size: many
DNA: TGTGCCAGCAGGGCGACAGGGAACAATCAGCCCCAGCATTTT
CDR3: CASRATGNNQPQHF

J: TRBJ2-5
D: -
V: TRBV11-3
length: 12
size: many
DNA: TGTGCCAGCGGAAGGGGACAAGAGACCCAGTACTTC
CDR3: CASGRGQETQYF

J: TRBJ2-2
D: -
V: TRBV12-3/TRBV12-4
length: 13
size: -
DNA: TGTGCCAGCAATCCACTCGGGACCGGGGAGCTGTTTTTT
CDR3: CASNPLGTGELFF

J: TRBJ2-7
D: -
V: TRBV5-1
length: 14
size: -
DNA: TGCGCCAGCAGCTTGGGAGGTGGGGTCTACGAGCGGTACTTC
CDR3: CASSLGGGVYERYF

J: TRBJ1-4
D: -
V: TRBV4-3
length: 15
size: few
DNA: TGCGCCAGCAGCCAAGATTTGGGGCATAAGGAAAAACTGTTTTTT
CDR3: CASSQDLGHKEKLFF

J: TRBJ1-3
D: -
V: TRBV11-2
length: 13
size: few
DNA: TGTGCCAGCAGCCCTCGGGTCCGAAACACCATATATTTT
CDR3: CASSPRVRNTIYF

J: TRBJ2-3
D: -
V: TRBV28
length: 14
size: -
DNA: TGTGCTTCCAGGGCTGCGGGTGGCGCAGATACGCAGTATTTT
CDR3: CASRAAGGADTQYF

J: TRBJ2-3
D: -
V: TRBV5-1
length: 16
size: -
DNA: TGCGCCAGCAGCTTGTGGGCAGTATCAGGTACAGATACGCAGTATTTT
CDR3: CASSLWAVSGTDTQYF

J: TRBJ2-1
D: TRBD2
V: TRBV10-3
length: 13
size: few
DNA: TGTGCCATCTCCCCGGGGGGTTACAATGAGCAGTTCTTC
CDR3: CAISPGGYNEQFF

J: TRBJ2-3
D: TRBD2
V: TRBV28
length: 15
size: many
DNA: TGTGCCAGCAGGTTGACTAGCGGGAGCACAGATACGCAGTATTTT
CDR3: CASRLTSGSTDTQYF

J: TRBJ2-7
D: -
V: TRBV10-1
length: 13
size: many
DNA: TGCGCCAGCAGTGACCCGGGGGCCTACGAGCAGTACTTC
CDR3: CASSDPGAYEQYF

J: TRBJ1-2
D: TRBD1
V: TRBV18
length: 16
size: many
DNA: TGTGCCAGCTCACCACCTGCTGGACAGGGATCCGCTGGCTACACCTTC
CDR3: CASSPPAGQGSAGYTF

J: TRBJ2-7
D: -
V: TRBV3-1
length: 12
size: many
DNA: TGTGCCAGCAGCCAAGACGAATTCGAGCAGTACTTC
CDR3: CASSQDEFEQYF

J: TRBJ2-3
D: TRBD1
V: TRBV18
length: 15
size: few
DNA: TGTGCCAGCTCACCCGGACAGGGAGACACAGATACGCAGTATTTT
CDR3: CASSPGQGDTDTQYF

J: TRBJ2-3
D: TRBD2
V: TRBV4-2
length: 19
size: few
DNA: TGTGCCAGCAGCCAAGATCTTCAAGGTCGGCGGGGGGTTGGAGATACGCAGTATTTT
CDR3: CASSQDLQGRRGVGDTQYF

J: TRBJ2-7
D: TRBD2
V: TRBV11-2
length: 16
size: many
DNA: TGTGCCAGCAGCCCCCCCGGGCGGGAGGGCCTATACGAGCAGTACTTC
CDR3: CASSPPGREGLYEQYF

J: TRBJ2-7
D: TRBD1
V: TRBV7-9
length: 16
size: -
DNA: TGTGCCAGCAGCTCGACCGACAGGGGCCGGGCCTACGAGCAGTACTTC
CDR3: CASSSTDRGRAYEQYF

J: TRBJ2-1
D: TRBD2
V: TRBV6-2/TRBV6-3
length: 13
size: few
DNA: TGTGCCAGCAGACCGGGACTAGCGGGGGCCCAGTTCTTC
CDR3: CASRPGLAGAQFF

J: TRBJ2-1
D: -
V: TRBV5-1
length: 16
size: few
DNA: TGCGCCAGCAGCTTGGACGGGGGGCCGTTTGTTTTTGAGCAGTTCTTC
CDR3: CASSLDGGPFVFEQFF

J: TRBJ1-5
D: TRBD1
V: TRBV20-1
length: 16
size: -
DNA: TGCAGTGCTAGAGGTACGGGACAGGGTTTCGGTCAGCCCCAGCATTTT
CDR3: CSARGTGQGFGQPQHF

J: TRBJ1-5
D: TRBD1
V: TRBV20-1
length: 16
size: -
DNA: TGCAGTGCTATCCAAGGACAGGGCCGGTCTCGTTGGCCCCAGCATTTT
CDR3: CSAIQGQGRSRWPQHF

J: TRBJ2-5
D: -
V: TRBV20-1
length: 12
size: few
DNA: TGCAGTGCAAAAATTGACCAAGAGACCCAGTACTTC
CDR3: CSAKIDQETQYF

J: TRBJ2-3
D: -
V: TRBV6-7
length: 15
size: few
DNA: TGTGCCAGCAGCCACAGGAAGAGGAGCACAGATACGCAGTATTTT
CDR3: CASSHRKRSTDTQYF

J: TRBJ2-7
D: TRBD2
V: TRBV19
length: 18
size: few
DNA: TGTGCCAGTAGTTCCGTACCGGGACTAGCGGGGGCCGACTACGAGCAGTACTTC
CDR3: CASSSVPGLAGADYEQYF

J: TRBJ1-2
D: TRBD1
V: TRBV6-5
length: 16
size: many
DNA: TGTGCCAGCAGCCCCGTCGGGACAGGGGGTCACTATGGCTACACCTTC
CDR3: CASSPVGTGGHYGYTF

J: TRBJ2-3
D: -
V: TRBV7-9
length: 17
size: many
DNA: TGTGCCAGCAGCAAGAACGTGCTGGTTGCAGTTACAGATACGCAGTATTTT
CDR3: CASSKNVLVAVTDTQYF

J: TRBJ1-1
D: -
V: TRBV7-9
length: 11
size: -
DNA: TGTGCCAGCAGCTACAGGGAAGGGGCTTTCTTT
CDR3: CASSYREGAFF

J: TRBJ1-5
D: TRBD1
V: TRBV7-2
length: 15
size: -
DNA: TGTGCCGGCAGCCCCGGGACAGGGCTCAATCAGCCCCAGCATTTT
CDR3: CAGSPGTGLNQPQHF

J: TRBJ1-1
D: -
V: TRBV18
length: 15
size: -
DNA: TGTGCCAGCTCACCAGATCCAGGGCGAGACACTGAAGCTTTCTTT
CDR3: CASSPDPGRDTEAFF

J: TRBJ1-3
D: TRBD1
V: TRBV28
length: 16
size: many
DNA: TGTGCCAGCAGTTTATTGGACAGGAGGTCTGGAAACACCATATATTTT
CDR3: CASSLLDRRSGNTIYF

J: TRBJ1-3
D: -
V: TRBV7-2
length: 18
size: -
DNA: TGTGCCAGCAGCCCCTTCGCCTGGGCAGATTTATCTGGAAACACCATATATTTT
CDR3: CASSPFAWADLSGNTIYF

J: TRBJ2-7
D: TRBD2
V: TRBV6-5
length: 17
size: many
DNA: TGTGCCAGCAGTTACGGAACACTAGCGGGGGAGACCTACGAGCAGTACTTC
CDR3: CASSYGTLAGETYEQYF

J: TRBJ1-1
D: -
V: TRBV19
length: 15
size: many
DNA: TGTGCCAGTAGGACCTTTTGGGCAGGGGACACTGAAGCTTTCTTT
CDR3: CASRTFWAGDTEAFF

J: TRBJ1-4
D: -
V: TRBV5-1
length: 14
size: few
DNA: TGCGCCAGCAGCTGGGGACCCACCGGTGAAAAACTGTTTTTT
CDR3: CASSWGPTGEKLFF

J: TRBJ2-4
D: TRBD1
V: TRBV20-1
length: 11
size: -
DNA: TGCAGTGCGCCGGACAGGAGCATTCAGTACTTC
CDR3: CSAPDRSIQYF

J: TRBJ2-1
D: TRBD2
V: TRBV20-1
length: 16
size: many
DNA: TGCAGTGCTAGAGATCTAAGGACTAGCGGAAACAATGAGCAGTTCTTC
CDR3: CSARDLRTSGNNEQFF

J: TRBJ1-2
D: TRBD1
V: TRBV27
length: 14
size: many
DNA: TGTGCCAGCCGTACAGGGGGTGCCAACTATGGCTACACCTTC
CDR3: CASRTGGANYGYTF